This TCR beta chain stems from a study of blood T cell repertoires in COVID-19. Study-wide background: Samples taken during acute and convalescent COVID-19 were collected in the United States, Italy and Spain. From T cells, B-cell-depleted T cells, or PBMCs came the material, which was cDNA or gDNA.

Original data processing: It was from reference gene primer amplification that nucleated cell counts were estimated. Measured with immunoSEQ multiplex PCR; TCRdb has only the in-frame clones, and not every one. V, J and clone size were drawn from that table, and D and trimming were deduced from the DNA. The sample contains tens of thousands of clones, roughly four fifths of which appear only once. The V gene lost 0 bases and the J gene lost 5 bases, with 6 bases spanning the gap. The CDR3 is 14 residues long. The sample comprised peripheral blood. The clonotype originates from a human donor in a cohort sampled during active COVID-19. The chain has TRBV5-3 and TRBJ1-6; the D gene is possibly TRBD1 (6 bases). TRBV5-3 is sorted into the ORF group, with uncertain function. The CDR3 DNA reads TGTGCCAGAAGCTTGGCAGGGGATAATTCACCCCTCCACTTT. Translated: CARSLAGDNSPLHF.